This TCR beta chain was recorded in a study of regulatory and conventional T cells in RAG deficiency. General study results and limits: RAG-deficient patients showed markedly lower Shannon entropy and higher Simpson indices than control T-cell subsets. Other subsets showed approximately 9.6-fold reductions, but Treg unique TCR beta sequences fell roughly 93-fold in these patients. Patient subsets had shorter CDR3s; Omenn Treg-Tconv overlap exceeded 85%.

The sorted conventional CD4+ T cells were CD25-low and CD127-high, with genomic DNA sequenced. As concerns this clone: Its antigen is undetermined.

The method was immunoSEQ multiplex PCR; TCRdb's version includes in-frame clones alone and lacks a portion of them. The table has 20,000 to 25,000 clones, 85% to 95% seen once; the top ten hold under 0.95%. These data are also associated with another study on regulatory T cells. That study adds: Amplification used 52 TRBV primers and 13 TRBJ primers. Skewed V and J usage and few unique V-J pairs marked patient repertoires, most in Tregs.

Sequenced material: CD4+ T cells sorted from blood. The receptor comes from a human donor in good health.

The CDR3 protein is CASSLAGTGRATKNIQYF. In nucleotides, the CDR3 is TGTGCCAGCAGCTTAGCAGGGACAGGGCGGGCAACCAAAAACATTCAGTACTTC. J is TRBJ2-4 and V is TRBV7-9; 9 bases line up with TRBD1. The CDR3 covers 18 residues. V shed 0 bases and J 2 bases; nucleotides not matched to a gene: 8. The germline V gene encodes CDR1 SEHNR and CDR2 FQNEAQ (reference sequence).